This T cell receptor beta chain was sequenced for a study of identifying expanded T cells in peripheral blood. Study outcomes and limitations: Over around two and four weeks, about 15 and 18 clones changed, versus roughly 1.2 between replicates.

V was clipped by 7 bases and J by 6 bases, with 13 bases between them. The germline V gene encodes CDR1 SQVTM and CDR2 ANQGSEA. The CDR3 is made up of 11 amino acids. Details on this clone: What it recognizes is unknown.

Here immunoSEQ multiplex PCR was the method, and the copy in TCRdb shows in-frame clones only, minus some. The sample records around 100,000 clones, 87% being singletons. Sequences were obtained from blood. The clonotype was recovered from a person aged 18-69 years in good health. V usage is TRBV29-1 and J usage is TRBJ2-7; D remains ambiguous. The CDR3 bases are TGCAGCGCGTTGTACAGTGCCGAGCAGTACTTC. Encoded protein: CSALYSAEQYF.